This entry concerns a single T cell receptor beta chain. The CDR3 spans 13 residues. The V and J ends lost 3 bases and 5 bases respectively, with 7 bases between them. Germline-derived CDR1 and CDR2 are SGHAT and FQDESV (reference sequence). Clones were read by immunoSEQ multiplex PCR, and TCRdb kept only the in-frame ones, dropping some. This table has around 42,000 clones, roughly 80% appearing once. The data stem from a study of blood T cell repertoires in COVID-19. J is TRBJ2-2 and V is TRBV11-1, with D unresolved. Material for sequencing was peripheral blood. The TCR was taken from a woman aged 55-70 years with acute or convalescent COVID-19. The CDR3 reads CASSLGQTGELFF. Here the CDR3 DNA reads TGTGCCAGCAGCTTGGGCCAAACCGGGGAGCTGTTTTTT.